This entry features one T cell receptor (beta chain) sequence. The data derive from a study of blood T cell repertoires in COVID-19. Generated by immunoSEQ multiplex PCR, the TCRdb table keeps only in-frame clones and is missing some. The sample lists roughly 260,000 clones, roughly 86% occurring once. The germline V and J ends were trimmed by 4 bases and 5 bases, with 14 bases remaining between them. The CDR3 is 14 amino acids. The germline gives CDR1 SSHAT, CDR2 FNYEAQ (reference sequence). The rearrangement uses TRBV7-7 and TRBJ2-5; maybe TRBD2 (6 bases). The origin of this receptor is a man aged 40-49 years who had recovered from COVID-19. The material sequenced was peripheral blood. The CDR3 loop is CASSSSGTAETQYF. The CDR3 DNA reads TGTGCCAGCAGCTCTTCTGGGACTGCCGAGACCCAGTACTTC.